This passage covers 20 T cell receptor beta chains from one sample sequenced in a study of OX40 agonist ivuxolimab in advanced cancers. Only in-frame clones appear in the TCRdb table, and some are missing; sequencing was by immunoSEQ multiplex PCR. The table shows around 26,000 clones, with about 85% occurring only once. This material consisted of CD4+ or CD8+ T cells sorted from blood, taken in a trial of the OX40 agonist ivuxolimab. These receptors were obtained from an adult with an advanced solid tumor such as melanoma, head and neck, liver or kidney cancer.

In this sample, this clone is medium-sized. The rearrangement joins TRBV9 to TRBJ2-2; the D gene is possibly TRBD2 (6 bases). This CDR3 contains 16 residues. Looked up from germline, CDR1 is SGDLS and CDR2 is YYNGEE. Trimming removed 0 bases from V and 4 bases from J, with 13 bases in between. This chain's CDR3 is CASSVGGEGITGELFF. The CDR3 DNA reads as TGTGCCAGCAGCGTAGGGGGGGAAGGGATCACCGGGGAGCTGTTTTTT.

This clone was counted a single time. In DNA form, the CDR3 reads TGTGCCAGCAGTAGACTCCCCGAGGAGCAGTACTTC. This codes for CASSRLPEEQYF. This chain links TRBV2 with TRBJ2-7; D uncertain. CDR3 length: 12 amino acids. The V end lost 5 bases, the J end lost 7 bases, and 12 bases lay between the germline ends. Germline V gene sequence: CDR1 SNHLY, CDR2 FYNNEI.

The chain links TRBV13 to TRBJ2-5; 8 bases match TRBD1. CDR1 and CDR2 from the germline V gene are PRHDT and FYEKMQ (reference sequence). V lost 5 bases and J lost 5; bases outside the gene matches: 10. CDR3 length: 15 amino acids. DNA for the CDR3: TGTGCCAGCAGCCACGGGACAGGCCAGGGGGAGACCCAGTACTTC. Its protein product is CASSHGTGQGETQYF.

The CDR3, as DNA: TGTGCCAGCAGCTTTGGGCGGGGGTCATCCGGGGAGCTGTTTTTT. Protein product: CASSFGRGSSGELFF. The chain carries TRBV7-6 and TRBJ2-2, with 7 bases fitting TRBD2. CDR3 length: 15 residues. V gave up 3 bases and J gave up 6 bases; unmatched junction bases: 7. CDR1 SGHVS and CDR2 FNYEAQ come from the germline V gene.

A single count supports this clone. The chain combines TRBV2 with TRBJ2-3; 10 bases fit TRBD1. Germline values: CDR1 SNHLY, CDR2 FYNNEI. J gave up 4 bases and V 3 bases, and 1 base lay outside the gene matches. This CDR3 is built from 14 residues. CDR3 sequence (DNA): TGTGCCAGCAGTGAGACAGGGGGCCCAGATACGCAGTATTTT. Its protein product is CASSETGGPDTQYF.

V usage is TRBV27 and J usage is TRBJ2-5; 10 positions agree with TRBD2. The germline CDR1 and CDR2 sequences are MNHEY and SMNVEV (reference sequence). With 3 bases clipped from V and 2 bases from J, the junction kept 6 bases outside the gene matches. This CDR3 region has 16 residues. The CDR3 region is CASSLGQLAGQETQYF. The CDR3 bases are TGTGCCAGCAGTTTGGGTCAACTAGCGGGACAAGAGACCCAGTACTTC.

This clone was recorded once. The CDR3 spells CASSVDSGLEGYTF. The CDR3 bases are TGTGCCAGCAGCGTAGATTCAGGGCTGGAGGGCTACACCTTC. J is TRBJ1-2 and V is TRBV9; D perhaps matches TRBD1 (5 bases). V was pared by 0 bases and J by 8 bases, with 14 bases between. Germline CDR1 and CDR2: SGDLS and YYNGEE. This CDR3 has 14 residues.

The chain is built from TRBV27 and TRBJ1-2; 8 bases are a match to TRBD1. In germline, CDR1 is MNHEY, CDR2 SMNVEV (reference sequence). This CDR3 has 12 amino acids. V was clipped by 6 bases and J by 6 bases; unmatched bases: 3. The CDR3 reads CASSRQGNGYTF. DNA of the CDR3: TGTGCCAGCAGCCGACAGGGGAATGGCTACACCTTC.

This clone occurred once. The CDR3 DNA reads as TGTGCCAGTAGTATTTCGGGAGAATTCTACGAGCAGTACTTC. The encoded protein is CASSISGEFYEQYF. This chain links TRBV19 with TRBJ2-7; D possibly corresponds to TRBD2 (6 bases). Germline V gene lookup returns CDR1 LNHDA and CDR2 SQIVND (reference sequence). This CDR3 has 14 amino acids. Trimming removed 3 bases from V and 3 bases from J, with 12 bases in between.

Worth noting for this clone: Mismatch with germline at one junction end may stem from a read error. The rearrangement joins TRBV13 to TRBJ2-7; D call uncertain. The length of the CDR3 is 14 residues. In germline, CDR1 is PRHDT, CDR2 FYEKMQ (reference sequence). The CDR3 DNA reads as TGTGCCAGCAGCTTAGGGGTGGCCTCCCACGAGCAGTACTTC. Translated: CASSLGVASHEQYF.

The DNA for the CDR3 is TGTGCCAGCAGCCCCGGGACTGTCATTTCCTACGAGCAGTACTTC. Its translation is CASSPGTVISYEQYF. This chain connects TRBV5-4 to TRBJ2-7; D perhaps matches TRBD2 (6 bases). The CDR3 covers 15 residues. Germline values: CDR1 SGHNT, CDR2 YYREEE (reference sequence). Trimming removed 4 bases from V and 1 base from J, with 15 bases in between.

This clone has a handful of counts. The chain recombines TRBV7-9 with TRBJ2-7; TRBD1 matches at 9 bases. V lost 4 bases and J lost 2; bases outside the gene matches: 0. Germline CDR1 reads SEHNR; CDR2 reads FQNEAQ (reference sequence). This CDR3 spans 13 amino acids. The DNA for the CDR3 is TGTGCCAGCAGCTGGACAGGGGCCTACGAGCAGTACTTC. Translation gives CASSWTGAYEQYF.

The chain links TRBV28 to TRBJ1-1, with unresolved D. V was shortened by 3 bases and J by 0 bases, with 17 bases between the two germline ends. The germline V gene encodes CDR1 MDHEN and CDR2 SYDVKM. The CDR3 loop spans 17 amino acids. The DNA of the CDR3 is TGTGCCAGCAGTTTCGTTTTCGGTACAGTCATGAACACTGAAGCTTTCTTT. The encoded protein is CASSFVFGTVMNTEAFF. Variable domain in full (rest from reference TRBV28 and TRBJ1-1): DVKVTQSSRYLVKRTGEKVFLECVQDMDHENMFWYRQDPGLGLRLIYFSYDVKMKEKGDIPEGYSVSREKKERFSLILESASTNQTSMYLCASSFVFGTVMNTEAFFGQGTRLTVV.

V and J are TRBV6-1 and TRBJ2-7; 8 bases align to TRBD2. The J segment lost 3 bases and the V segment lost 1 base, leaving 8 bases of the junction unmatched. CDR3 length: 16 amino acids. Germline V lookup: CDR1 MNHNS, CDR2 SASEGT. The CDR3 protein is CASSEDGRGENYEQYF. In DNA, the CDR3 is TGTGCCAGCAGTGAAGACGGGCGGGGGGAAAACTACGAGCAGTACTTC.

The rearrangement uses TRBV11-2 and TRBJ1-5; TRBD1 is a possible D gene (6 bases). Germline V CDR1 and CDR2: SGHAT, FQNNGV. Trimming took 5 bases from V and 5 from J, leaving 16 bases between them. This CDR3 is built from 15 residues. CDR3 bases: TGTGCCAGCAGCGTTACAACAGGGCCCTATCAGCCCCAGCATTTT. It is translated as CASSVTTGPYQPQHF.

This chain links TRBV7-2 with TRBJ1-5; TRBD1 aligns across 8 bases. The J segment lost 6 bases and the V segment lost 4 bases, leaving 8 bases of the junction unmatched. CDR1 and CDR2 (germline): SGHTA, FQGNSA. The CDR3 runs 15 residues. The CDR3 nucleotides are TGTGCCAGCAGCTACGGACAGGGCGGCAGTCAGCCCCAGCATTTT. Translating gives CASSYGQGGSQPQHF.

This rearrangement joins TRBV5-1 to TRBJ1-5; D remains ambiguous. With 4 bases removed from V and 9 bases from J, the gap between germline ends came to 11 bases. Germline CDR1 and CDR2: SGHRS and YFSETQ. The CDR3 contains 12 residues. CDR3 in DNA: TGCGCCAGCAGCCCCGCCCTGGGGCCCCAGCATTTT. It is translated as CASSPALGPQHF.

The gene calls are TRBV5-1 and TRBJ2-2, with D uncertain. CDR3 length equals 17 residues. Germline V lookup: CDR1 SGHRS, CDR2 YFSETQ. The V end lost 1 base, the J end lost 0 bases, and 13 bases lay between the germline ends. Written as DNA, the CDR3 is TGCGCCAGCAGCTTGAATCTTTTACTCGCGAACACCGGGGAGCTGTTTTTT. Translated: CASSLNLLLANTGELFF.

Only a few counts were recorded for this clone. The genes are TRBV29-1 and TRBJ2-2; weak D call: TRBD2 (6 bases). The CDR3 has 15 residues. CDR1 and CDR2 from the germline V gene are SQVTM and ANQGSEA. V gave up 4 bases and J gave up 4 bases, with 16 bases separating them. CDR3 protein: CSVGYRRDGTGELFF. The CDR3 coding sequence is TGCAGCGTTGGTTATAGGCGGGATGGCACCGGGGAGCTGTTTTTT.

The V call is TRBV5-6, the J call TRBJ2-5; D is perhaps TRBD2 (5 bases). The J call is doubtful: the DNA matches TRBJ2-7 better. CDR3 length: 14 amino acids. CDR1 is SGHDT and CDR2 is YYEEEE in the germline V gene. The CDR3 region is CASSLLAGVYEQYF. The CDR3 nucleotides read TGTGCCAGCAGCTTGCTGGCCGGGGTTTACGAGCAGTACTTC.